This T cell receptor beta chain was sequenced for a study of blood T cell repertoires in COVID-19. Study summary: From T cells, B-cell-depleted T cells, or PBMCs came the material, which was cDNA or gDNA.

Original handling: Nucleated cell counts were estimated from reference gene primer amplification. TCRdb's table, derived via immunoSEQ multiplex PCR, lists solely in-frame clones and lacks some. V, J and clone size are taken as reported in that table, and D and trimming were inferred from the DNA itself. The table shows 300,000 to 400,000 clones, with around 85% occurring only once. The germline V gene has CDR1 LNHDA and CDR2 SQIVND (reference sequence). Trimming cost V 7 bases and J 8 bases, with 23 bases left between them. The CDR3 covers 16 residues. This TCR derives from a human donor in a cohort sampled during active COVID-19. This chain uses TRBV19 with TRBJ1-4; D is perhaps TRBD1 (6 bases). The sequenced material came from peripheral blood. CDR3 sequence (DNA): TGTGCCAGTACGAAAAAACCGCAGGGGTTCGACGAAAAACTGTTTTTT. Translation gives CASTKKPQGFDEKLFF.